The sequence of this T cell receptor (beta chain) was determined in a study of T cell clonality in common variable immunodeficiency. For this clone: Its antigen is unknown. The CDR3 goes on 3 residues after the read ends, and that part is filled in from the germline J gene.

General study findings and limits: CVID subjects showed higher TCRbeta clonality than healthy controls.

Heparinized whole blood, roughly 4.5 to 8 ml, came from each donor. Equal genomic DNA amounts from CVID and control samples were sequenced. Sequencing used immunoSEQ multiplex PCR; TCRdb keeps in-frame clones, though not all of them. The sample was found to contain about 66,000 clones, and every one recurs. This CDR3 is built from 14 residues. CDR1 MNHEY and CDR2 SVGEGT come from the germline V gene. With 3 bases removed from V and 4 bases from J, the gap between germline ends came to 13 bases. J is TRBJ2-7 and V is TRBV6-2 or TRBV6-3; D unclear. The sequence came from a person aged 18 to 75 in good health. The sample comprised peripheral blood mononuclear cells. CDR3 bases read: TGTGCCAGCAGTTATAATAACAGTCCTTACGAG. Translation gives CASSYNNSPYE. The CDR3 as a whole reads CASSYNNSPYEQYF.